This T cell receptor beta chain was sequenced for a study of cytomegalovirus exposure and HLA in healthy donors. Broader study findings: It was 150 or so TCR beta chains that were listed as cytomegalovirus-associated. Indistinguishable V segments such as TRBV6-2 and TRBV6-3 were excluded.

Nominal health characterized the donors when sampled, though unrecorded immune exposures were likely. The CDR3 is 13 residues long. Trimming stripped 2 bases from V and 5 bases from J, with 12 bases between. The germline V gene encodes CDR1 GTSNPN and CDR2 SVGIG (reference sequence). Primers: 60 Vbeta forward and 13 Jbeta reverse. Produced via immunoSEQ multiplex PCR; TCRdb's table is partial and in-frame only. The sample totals about 53,000 clones. Worth noting for this clone: No antigen is known for it.

The clonotype was recovered from a woman under 30 in good health and CMV-seronegative. Input material: PBMCs. The V gene is TRBV30, the J gene TRBJ1-1; D is possibly TRBD1 (5 bases). CDR3 nucleotides: TGTGCCTGGAGTAGAAGGGGAAGGACTGAAGCTTTCTTT. As protein: CAWSRRGRTEAFF.